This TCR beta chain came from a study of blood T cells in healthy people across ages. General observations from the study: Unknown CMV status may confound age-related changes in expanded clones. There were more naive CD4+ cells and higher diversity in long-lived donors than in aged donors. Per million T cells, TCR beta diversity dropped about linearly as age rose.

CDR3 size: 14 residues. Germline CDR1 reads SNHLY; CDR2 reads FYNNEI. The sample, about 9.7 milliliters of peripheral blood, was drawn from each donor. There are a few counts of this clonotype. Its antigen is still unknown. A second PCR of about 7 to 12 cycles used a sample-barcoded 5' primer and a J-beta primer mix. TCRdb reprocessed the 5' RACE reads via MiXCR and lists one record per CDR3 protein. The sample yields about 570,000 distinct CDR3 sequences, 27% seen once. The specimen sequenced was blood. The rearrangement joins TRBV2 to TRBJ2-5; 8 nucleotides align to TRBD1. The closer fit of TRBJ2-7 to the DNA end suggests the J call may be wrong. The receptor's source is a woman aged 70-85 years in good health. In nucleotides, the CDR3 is TGTGCCAGCACCAAGGACAGGGAGGCCTACGAGCAGTACTTC. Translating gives CASTKDREAYEQYF.